These 26 T cell receptor beta chains came from one sample sequenced in a study of blood T cell repertoires in COVID-19. Produced via immunoSEQ multiplex PCR; TCRdb's table is partial and in-frame only. The table lists more than 70,000 clones, around nine tenths of them singletons. What was sequenced was peripheral blood. The origin of the receptors is a woman at least 80 years old with acute or convalescent COVID-19.

This clone appeared once. The CDR3 coding sequence is TGTGCCAGCAGTTACTCGGGAGGGACGGGCTACACCTTC. Residues: CASSYSGGTGYTF. The V and J genes are TRBV6-5 and TRBJ1-2; tentative D call: TRBD1 (5 bases). Trimming removed 0 bases from V and 8 bases from J, with 10 bases in between. This CDR3 is 13 amino acids long. Per germline, CDR1 MNHEY and CDR2 SVGAGI.

This clone was seen a handful of times. This chain connects TRBV2 to TRBJ1-5; D unresolved. CDR3 size: 13 residues. Germline V gene sequence: CDR1 SNHLY, CDR2 FYNNEI. Between the trimmed V and J ends, which lost 3 bases and 4 bases, there was a span of 7 bases. CDR3 protein: CASSEGENQPQHF. Here the CDR3 DNA reads TGTGCCAGCAGTGAGGGAGAAAATCAGCCCCAGCATTTT.

The gene calls are TRBV11-3 and TRBJ1-1, with TRBD1 identical over 7 bases. From germline, CDR1 is SGHNT and CDR2 YENEEA. The CDR3 has 15 amino acids. Trimming removed 5 bases from V and 4 bases from J; junction bases left unmatched: 10. Here the CDR3 DNA reads TGTGCCAGCAGCGAAAAAGGACAGGCAAGCACTGAAGCTTTCTTT. Its protein is CASSEKGQASTEAFF.

J is TRBJ2-1 and V is TRBV29-1; 8 positions match TRBD1. V was pared by 7 bases and J by 3 bases, with 8 bases of the junction left unmatched. The CDR3 is 14 amino acids. The germline V gene encodes CDR1 SQVTM and CDR2 ANQGSEA. CDR3 nucleotide sequence: TGCAGCGCAACCGGGACAGGAGACTACAATGAGCAGTTCTTC. Residues: CSATGTGDYNEQFF.

The chain employs TRBV7-2 and TRBJ2-7; TRBD2 aligns across 8 bases. V shed 0 bases and J 3 bases; nucleotides not matched to a gene: 13. CDR3 length: 18 residues. The germline gives CDR1 SGHTA, CDR2 FQGNSA. The CDR3 loop reads CASSLANRWKAGDYEQYF. The CDR3 DNA sequence: TGTGCCAGCAGCTTAGCGAATAGATGGAAAGCGGGAGACTACGAGCAGTACTTC.

This sequence joins TRBV28 and TRBJ1-2, with 8 positions matching TRBD1. The germline V gene encodes CDR1 MDHEN and CDR2 SYDVKM. Losses at the gene ends were 5 bases for V and 3 bases for J; bases not matched to a gene: 8. CDR3 length: 15 residues. DNA for the CDR3: TGTGCCAGCAGTACAGGACAGGGCTTGTACTATGGCTACACCTTC. The encoded protein is CASSTGQGLYYGYTF.

This sequence joins TRBV5-1 and TRBJ2-7; the D gene is possibly TRBD2 (6 bases). V shed 4 bases and J shed 2 bases, with 19 bases lying between them. CDR3 length equals 16 residues. Germline V lookup: CDR1 SGHRS, CDR2 YFSETQ. The CDR3 region is CASSDGGRTMTYEQYF. DNA for the CDR3: TGCGCCAGCAGCGACGGAGGGCGGACTATGACCTACGAGCAGTACTTC.

This rearrangement joins TRBV19 to TRBJ1-6; 11 nucleotides align to TRBD1. From germline, CDR1 is LNHDA and CDR2 SQIVND (reference sequence). The CDR3 runs to 18 residues. V lost 3 bases, J lost 0 bases, and 4 bases stayed unmatched. The CDR3 bases are TGTGCCAGTAGTATCTCCGGGACAGGGGGCTCCTATAATTCACCCCTCCACTTT. This codes for CASSISGTGGSYNSPLHF.

The CDR3: CASSEEYNSPLHF. As DNA, the CDR3 is TGTGCCAGCAGTGAGGAGTATAATTCACCCCTCCACTTT. J is TRBJ1-6 and V is TRBV6-1; D is unresolved. The germline CDR1 and CDR2 sequences are MNHNS and SASEGT. The CDR3 spans 13 residues. The V and J ends lost 3 bases and 4 bases respectively, with 4 bases between them.

V and J are TRBV3-1 (or the pseudogene TRBV3-2) and TRBJ1-1; D is perhaps TRBD1 (6 bases). Germline V gene lookup returns CDR1 LGHDT and CDR2 YNNKEL (reference sequence). The CDR3 contains 14 residues. The V and J ends lost 2 bases and 5 bases respectively, with 12 bases between them. The CDR3 nucleotides are TGTGCCAGCAGCCAATTGACAGGTGAAACTGAAGCTTTCTTT. Translated, it gives CASSQLTGETEAFF.

This chain joins TRBV10-3 and TRBJ2-5; D not resolved. The germline gives CDR1 ENHRY, CDR2 SYGVKD. V was trimmed by 10 bases and J by 3 bases, leaving 27 bases between them. This CDR3 comprises 17 residues. The CDR3 loop is CASSTLPRNPKEETQYF. CDR3 bases: TGTGCCAGTAGCACTCTCCCGCGAAACCCCAAGGAAGAGACCCAGTACTTC.

The chain is built from TRBV10-3 and TRBJ2-7; 7 bases fit TRBD1. Losses at the gene ends were 4 bases for V and 0 bases for J; bases not matched to a gene: 6. Germline lookup yields CDR1 ENHRY and CDR2 SYGVKD. The CDR3 length is 15 residues. CDR3 region: CAISGDRDGSYEQYF. In DNA, the CDR3 is TGTGCCATCAGTGGTGACAGGGATGGCTCCTACGAGCAGTACTTC.

This clone was detected once. The chain uses TRBV5-1 and TRBJ1-2; TRBD1 might be the D (6 bases). Germline values: CDR1 SGHRS, CDR2 YFSETQ. The CDR3 totals 14 residues. The V end was cut by 5 bases, the J end by 8 bases, with 19 bases between. The CDR3 reads CASSQAGGQKGYTF. In nucleotides, the CDR3 is TGCGCCAGCAGTCAGGCGGGGGGACAAAAAGGCTACACCTTC.

This clone was observed a handful of times. The chain has TRBV5-6 and TRBJ1-2; no clear D gene. V was cut by 4 bases and J by 4 bases, with 14 bases left in between. Per the germline V gene, CDR1 is SGHDT and CDR2 is YYEEEE. The CDR3 runs 14 residues. The CDR3 region is CASSAGGVLYGYTF. For the CDR3, the DNA is TGTGCCAGCAGCGCAGGCGGGGTCCTCTATGGCTACACCTTC.

This chain links TRBV7-2 with TRBJ2-2; 10 nucleotides line up with TRBD2. This CDR3 is 17 amino acids long. The trim removed 0 bases at V and 6 bases at J, leaving 7 bases unmatched. The germline gives CDR1 SGHTA, CDR2 FQGNSA. The CDR3 is CASSLAGTSVGAGELFF. The CDR3 DNA is TGTGCCAGCAGCTTAGCCGGGACTAGCGTCGGTGCCGGGGAGCTGTTTTTT.

The J gene is TRBJ1-2, the V gene TRBV19; the D is unclear. Germline assignment: CDR1 LNHDA and CDR2 SQIVND (reference sequence). Trimming removed 4 bases from V and 4 bases from J, with 13 bases in between. This CDR3 has 14 amino acids. CDR3 amino acids: CASSTTPEGYGYTF. DNA for the CDR3: TGTGCCAGTAGTACGACACCCGAAGGCTATGGCTACACCTTC. The full variable domain, with the rest looked up from reference TRBV19 and TRBJ1-2, is DGGITQSPKYLFRKEGQNVTLSCEQNLNHDAMYWYRQDPGQGLRLIYYSQIVNDFQKGDIAEGYSVSREKKESFPLTVTSAQKNPTAFYLCASSTTPEGYGYTFGSGTRLTVV.

This clone appeared once. This chain connects TRBV5-4 to TRBJ2-1, with a possible D match to TRBD1 (5 bases). CDR1 is SGHNT and CDR2 is YYREEE in the germline V gene (reference sequence). The CDR3 length is 16 residues. Deletions cut 0 bases from V and 7 bases from J, with 17 bases between. CDR3 coding DNA: TGTGCCAGCAGCTTGGATTCACAGGTTCCTTTAAATGAGCAGTTCTTC. Protein product: CASSLDSQVPLNEQFF.

V and J are TRBV7-9 and TRBJ2-7; D gene ambiguous. V lost 5 bases to trimming and J lost 12 bases, with 5 bases between them. Germline V gives CDR1 SEHNR, CDR2 FQNEAQ (reference sequence). The CDR3 runs to 8 residues. The CDR3 coding sequence is TGTGCCAGCAGCCCAGGGTACTTC. Protein product: CASSPGYF.

The chain joins TRBV5-5 to TRBJ1-6; D might be TRBD1 (6 bases). The ends were cut back, 0 bases at V and 7 bases at J, with 8 bases in the middle. This CDR3 region has 14 residues. Germline-derived CDR1 and CDR2 are SGHKS and YYEKEE (reference sequence). DNA of the CDR3: TGTGCCAGCAGCTTGGGGACAGCAAATTCACCCCTCCACTTT. Translated: CASSLGTANSPLHF.

The chain combines TRBV19 with TRBJ2-1, with a weak D call TRBD1 (5 bases). Germline V gene sequence: CDR1 LNHDA, CDR2 SQIVND (reference sequence). There are 15 residues in the CDR3. Trimming cost V 5 bases and J 0 bases, with 11 bases left between them. CDR3 loop: CASSLWGSSYNEQFF. CDR3 bases: TGTGCCAGTAGTTTGTGGGGCAGCTCCTACAATGAGCAGTTCTTC.

This clone was counted a few times. The chain combines TRBV18 with TRBJ1-2; 8 bases agree with TRBD1. The CDR3 loop spans 13 amino acids. Germline V gene sequence: CDR1 KGHSH, CDR2 LQKENI. V was pared by 3 bases and J by 6 bases, with 3 bases of the junction left unmatched. The CDR3 sequence: CASSPGQGDGYTF. The CDR3 DNA sequence: TGTGCCAGCTCACCCGGACAGGGCGATGGCTACACCTTC. The variable domain in full, with the rest retrieved from reference TRBV18 and TRBJ1-2, is NAGVMQNPRHLVRRRGQEARLRCSPMKGHSHVYWYRQLPEEGLKFMVYLQKENIIDESGMPKERFSAEFPKEGPSILRIQQVVRGDSAAYFCASSPGQGDGYTFGSGTRLTVV.

The V and J genes are TRBV5-6 and TRBJ2-1; the match to TRBD2 covers 16 bases. The CDR3 has 18 amino acids. With V trimmed by 0 bases and J by 8 bases, 8 bases remained unmatched. The V gene's germline CDR1 is SGHDT and CDR2 YYEEEE. DNA for the CDR3: TGTGCCAGCAGCTTGGCCCCGGGACTAGCGGGAGGGCCAGATGAGCAGTTCTTC. This codes for CASSLAPGLAGGPDEQFF.

The rearrangement joins TRBV11-2 to TRBJ1-2; D is unresolved. The V end lost 6 bases, the J end lost 2 bases, and 10 bases lay between the germline ends. This CDR3 comprises 13 residues. Germline CDR1 SGHAT, CDR2 FQNNGV. CDR3 sequence reads: CASSTTTNYGYTF. The CDR3 coding sequence is TGTGCCAGCAGTACGACTACAAACTATGGCTACACCTTC.

This clone was seen only a few times. The chain has TRBV23-1 and TRBJ2-6, with 7 positions matching TRBD1. TRBV23-1 is classed as an ORF, of uncertain function. The CDR3 consists of 22 residues. The V segment lost 2 bases and the J segment 1 base; nucleotides outside the gene matches: 20. The CDR3 here is CASSQTGRQGFPGGSGANVLTF. CDR3 nucleotide sequence: TGCGCCAGCAGTCAAACGGGGAGACAGGGTTTCCCGGGTGGATCTGGGGCCAACGTCCTGACTTTC.

The chain has TRBV29-1 and TRBJ1-1; D ambiguous. The CDR3 has 15 residues. Germline V lookup: CDR1 SQVTM, CDR2 ANQGSEA. V lost 4 bases to trimming and J lost 0 bases, with 15 bases between them. The DNA for the CDR3 is TGCAGCGTTGGGAGTCCCGGGAAGCTGAACACTGAAGCTTTCTTT. Its translation is CSVGSPGKLNTEAFF.

The gene calls are TRBV19 and TRBJ2-3; D call uncertain. V was clipped by 3 bases and J by 0 bases, with 7 bases between them. Germline CDR1 and CDR2: LNHDA and SQIVND (reference sequence). This CDR3 has 14 amino acids. The CDR3 bases are TGTGCCAGTAGTATGAGGTCTAGCACAGATACGCAGTATTTT. This gives the protein CASSMRSSTDTQYF.